This T cell receptor (beta chain) came from a study of cytomegalovirus exposure and HLA in healthy donors. The V gene lost 7 bases and the J gene lost 9 bases, with 20 bases spanning the gap. Germline-derived CDR1 and CDR2 are MNHEY and SMNVEV (reference sequence). The CDR3 sequence is 14 residues long. 60 Vbeta and 13 Jbeta primers were used in PCR. Authors' processing steps: A later analysis tallied roughly 77 million unique TCR beta chains, about 12 million of them shared. Here immunoSEQ multiplex PCR was the method, and the copy in TCRdb shows in-frame clones only, minus some. Clone size and the V and J calls come from that table; the DNA yielded D and trimming. Found here are approximately 100,000 clones, 76% of them singletons; the top ten hold roughly 8%. At collection, donors were nominally healthy, but unrecorded immune exposures were probable. Notes on this clone: Its antigen is not identified.

Study conclusions and caveats: Immune exposure was documented only through CMV serostatus. A later analysis found TCR association rates differed by HLA locus, highest for DRB1 and lowest for HLA-C.

This clonotype originated in a woman aged 50 to 60 in good health and CMV-seropositive. The sample comprised PBMCs. V gene TRBV27 combines with J gene TRBJ2-3, with D possibly matching TRBD2 (6 bases). CDR3 sequence: CASNPLGAGPTQYF. Written as DNA, the CDR3 is TGTGCCAGCAATCCCCTCGGGGCGGGACCCACGCAGTATTTT.